The 27 T cell receptor beta chains reported below all come from one sample, sequenced in a study of blood T cells in healthy people across ages (dated by TCRdb to about 2015). Libraries were built with 5' RACE. TCRdb shows the sequencer as Illumina HiSeq 2500. A second PCR of about 7 to 12 cycles was performed with a sample-barcoded 5' primer and a J-beta primer mix. Starting from the raw public reads, TCRdb applied fastp trimming at Q25, assembled clones with MiXCR and retained in-frame beta chains. Under each unique CDR3 protein, matching rows form one entry showing the most common genes and DNA. The sample profile shows 1,100,000 or so distinct CDR3 sequences; 45% of them were found once. The top ten clones comprise approximately 17% of the sample. Sequencing input: blood. These receptors were collected from a woman aged 55-69 years in good health.

This CDR3 reads CASSDALAGEAEQYF. Written as DNA, the CDR3 is TGTGCCAGCAGCGACGCCCTAGCGGGAGAGGCCGAGCAGTACTTC. The gene calls are TRBV21-1 and TRBJ2-5; the tabulated D call, TRBD2, remains unverified against the DNA. The DNA end is more similar to TRBJ2-7, so the J call may be wrong. TRBV21-1 is annotated as a pseudogene. The CDR3 runs 15 residues.

This sequence joins TRBV11-2 and TRBJ2-3, with D unresolved. With 1 base removed from V and 4 bases from J, the gap between germline ends came to 9 bases. CDR3 size: 14 residues. The germline V gene has CDR1 SGHAT and CDR2 FQNNGV. The CDR3 reads CASSLAAEADTQYF. Written as DNA, the CDR3 is TGTGCCAGCAGCTTAGCTGCGGAAGCAGATACGCAGTATTTT.

Only a few counts were recorded for this clonotype. The chain combines TRBV6-1 with TRBJ2-5; D uncertain. The J call could be wrong; TRBJ2-7 is a better fit for the DNA end. The CDR3 runs 13 residues. In germline, CDR1 is MNHNS, CDR2 SASEGT. The CDR3 protein is CASRGSIRYEQYF. CDR3 nucleotide sequence: TGTGCCAGCAGGGGCTCGATAAGGTACGAGCAGTACTTC.

V and J are TRBV4-1 and TRBJ2-7; possible D gene TRBD2, 6 bases. The J call may be incorrect, as the DNA end agrees better with TRBJ2-5. This CDR3 region has 16 residues. The V gene's germline CDR1 is MGHRA and CDR2 YSYEKL. The DNA of the CDR3 is TGCGCCAGCAGCCAAGTGGGTCTAACTAGCAGAGAGACCCAGTACTTC. It is translated as CASSQVGLTSRETQYF.

The chain employs TRBV7-9 and TRBJ1-4; 9 bases are shared with TRBD1. Germline V lookup: CDR1 SEHNR, CDR2 FQNEAQ (reference sequence). V shed 1 base and J 7 bases; nucleotides not matched to a gene: 4. CDR3 length: 15 amino acids. DNA of the CDR3: TGTGCCAGCAGCTTAGTTCGGGACAGGGTTGAAAAACTGTTTTTT. It is translated as CASSLVRDRVEKLFF.

This clonotype was seen a few times. The rearrangement links TRBV5-6 to TRBJ2-7; a weak D match, TRBD2 (5 bases). Germline V gene data show CDR1 as SGHDT and CDR2 as YYEEEE. The CDR3 has 15 residues. V lost 2 bases, J lost 6 bases, and 18 bases lay in between. Here the CDR3 reads CASSLGRGQAVEQYF. Written as DNA, the CDR3 is TGTGCCAGCAGCTTAGGACGCGGGCAGGCGGTCGAGCAGTACTTC.

This chain uses TRBV29-1 with TRBJ2-2, with D tentatively TRBD1 (7 bases). CDR1 and CDR2 from the germline V gene are SQVTM and ANQGSEA. The length of the CDR3 is 13 residues. Trimming took 4 bases from V and 4 from J, leaving 10 bases between them. The CDR3 DNA follows: TGCAGCGTTGCTCAGGGGGGCACCGGGGAGCTGTTTTTT. Translation gives CSVAQGGTGELFF.

V gene TRBV5-1 combines with J gene TRBJ2-1, with 9 bases aligning to TRBD2. Trimming removed 6 bases from V and 3 bases from J; junction bases left unmatched: 13. The CDR3 consists of 17 residues. The germline gives CDR1 SGHRS, CDR2 YFSETQ. The CDR3, as DNA: TGCGCCAGCACCCCCTTGGGCGGGAGGGCCGGCTACAATGAGCAGTTCTTC. Translation gives CASTPLGGRAGYNEQFF.

The rearrangement links TRBV27 to TRBJ2-7, with TRBD1 matching 8 bases. After removal of 6 bases from V and 5 bases from J, the junction contained 12 bases not matched to a gene. The CDR3 is 15 residues long. Germline CDR1 and CDR2: MNHEY and SMNVEV (reference sequence). The CDR3 spells CASRLDRGPLDEQYF. The DNA of the CDR3 is TGTGCCAGCAGACTCGACAGGGGACCTCTGGACGAGCAGTACTTC.

This clonotype has only a few counts. The chain has TRBV2 and TRBJ1-5, with no clear D. Germline CDR1 and CDR2: SNHLY and FYNNEI. The germline V and J ends were trimmed by 0 bases and 3 bases, with 15 bases remaining between them. CDR3 size: 17 residues. The DNA of the CDR3 is TGTGCCAGCAGTGAAGCTGGACGATACAAGTTCAATCAGCCCCAGCATTTT. Its translation is CASSEAGRYKFNQPQHF.

V and J are TRBV12-3 or TRBV12-4 and TRBJ2-4, with D possibly matching TRBD1 (5 bases). This CDR3 is built from 15 residues. The V gene lost 6 bases and the J gene lost 0 bases, with 12 bases spanning the gap. CDR3 sequence: CASSIPGLAKNIQYF. The CDR3 bases are TGTGCCAGCAGCATCCCAGGGTTAGCCAAAAACATTCAGTACTTC.

This clonotype was found a few times. J is TRBJ2-5 and V is TRBV10-3; perhaps D is TRBD1 or TRBD2 (5 bases each). V was trimmed by 7 bases and J by 9 bases, leaving 18 bases between them. This CDR3 spans 13 amino acids. The germline V gene encodes CDR1 ENHRY and CDR2 SYGVKD. The CDR3 nucleotides are TGTGCCATCACCTCCGGGACGGAAGGGGCCCAGTACTTC. As protein: CAITSGTEGAQYF.

The chain combines TRBV7-9 with TRBJ2-7; 8 bases agree with TRBD2. This CDR3 contains 15 residues. Trimming at V came to 1 base and at J to 2 bases, leaving 4 bases not matched to a gene. CDR1 and CDR2 (germline): SEHNR, FQNEAQ (reference sequence). CDR3 region: CASSLGAAGAYEQYF. The CDR3 DNA reads as TGTGCCAGCAGCTTAGGAGCAGCGGGGGCCTACGAGCAGTACTTC.

This clonotype was seen only a few times. The CDR3 DNA is TGTGCCATCAGTGAAACCCAATCAAGGGGGGTAGGGGAGACCCAGTACTTC. This encodes CAISETQSRGVGETQYF. The V and J genes are TRBV10-3 and TRBJ2-5; D may be TRBD1 or TRBD2 (6 bases each). Germline V lookup: CDR1 ENHRY, CDR2 SYGVKD. V was clipped by 3 bases and J by 5 bases, with 22 bases between them. This CDR3 contains 17 residues.

This clonotype was seen a handful of times. The chain recombines TRBV27 with TRBJ2-1; 8 bases align to TRBD1. The CDR3 totals 13 residues. Germline V gene lookup returns CDR1 MNHEY and CDR2 SMNVEV (reference sequence). Trimming cost V 6 bases and J 4 bases; bases outside gene matches: 2. The CDR3 sequence: CASSDRGYNEQFF. The DNA for the CDR3 is TGTGCCAGCAGCGACAGGGGTTACAATGAGCAGTTCTTC.

A few counts support this clonotype. This chain joins TRBV6-6 and TRBJ1-2; maybe TRBD1 (5 bases). V was clipped by 0 bases and J by 4 bases, with 9 bases between them. Per the germline V gene, CDR1 is MNHNY and CDR2 is SVGAGI (reference sequence). The CDR3 sequence is 14 residues long. CDR3 sequence (DNA): TGTGCCAGCAGTTACTCAGGGGAGGGCTATGGCTACACCTTC. Encoded protein: CASSYSGEGYGYTF.

This clonotype showed up just a few times. This sequence joins TRBV12-3 or TRBV12-4 and TRBJ2-7; unclear D gene. Trimming removed 6 bases from V and 9 bases from J, with 18 bases in between. The CDR3 contains 13 residues. The CDR3 nucleotides read TGTGCCAGCAGCCCCGGGTCGTCTGGGGTGCAGTACTTC. Translation gives CASSPGSSGVQYF.

This clonotype showed up just a few times. The gene calls are TRBV7-6 and TRBJ2-5; TRBD1 matches 7 bases. The CDR3 spans 16 residues. Germline assignment: CDR1 SGHVS and CDR2 FNYEAQ. The ends lost 5 bases at V and 5 bases at J; junction bases unmatched: 14. The CDR3 reads CASSRNPGTDGETQYF. CDR3 bases: TGTGCCAGCAGCAGAAACCCCGGGACAGACGGCGAGACCCAGTACTTC.

The table lists this clonotype with many counts. The rearrangement links TRBV29-1 to TRBJ2-5; the D gene is possibly TRBD1 (5 bases). Germline CDR1 reads SQVTM; CDR2 reads ANQGSEA. The CDR3 has 14 amino acids. Trimming took 1 base from V and 4 from J, leaving 13 bases between them. CDR3 sequence: CSVEGLGRAETQYF. CDR3 nucleotide sequence: TGCAGCGTTGAAGGGTTAGGCAGGGCAGAGACCCAGTACTTC.

This clonotype has just a few counts. The chain carries TRBV11-2 and TRBJ2-3; D not certain. V lost 2 bases and J lost 3, with 9 bases in between. This CDR3 has 14 amino acids. The germline V gene has CDR1 SGHAT and CDR2 FQNNGV. The CDR3 bases are TGTGCCAGCAGCTTACGACGCGAGACAGATACGCAGTATTTT. Translated, it gives CASSLRRETDTQYF.

The gene calls are TRBV9 and TRBJ1-1, with D unresolved. Germline lookup yields CDR1 SGDLS and CDR2 YYNGEE. This CDR3 is 12 amino acids long. V was cut by 1 base and J by 7 bases, with 8 bases left in between. CDR3 protein: CASSVIPDEAFF. The CDR3 bases are TGTGCCAGCAGCGTAATCCCCGATGAAGCTTTCTTT.

This clonotype was detected a few times. V usage is TRBV7-6 and J usage is TRBJ2-1, with 9 bases that match TRBD2. V trimming: 2 bases; J trimming: 6 bases; junction bases outside the gene matches: 8. Germline V CDR1 and CDR2: SGHVS, FNYEAQ. This CDR3 has 16 residues. The CDR3 DNA reads TGTGCCAGCAGCTTATTGGGCGGGAGGGCCGCCAATGAGCAGTTCTTC. Encoded protein: CASSLLGGRAANEQFF.

The rearrangement joins TRBV5-1 to TRBJ2-5; 10 bases agree with TRBD1. CDR3 length equals 15 residues. V was clipped by 0 bases and J by 3 bases; unmatched bases: 2. Per the germline V gene, CDR1 is SGHRS and CDR2 is YFSETQ. The CDR3 sequence is CASSLEGQGEETQYF. In DNA form, the CDR3 reads TGCGCCAGCAGCTTGGAAGGACAGGGGGAAGAGACCCAGTACTTC.

This clonotype was found a few times. V usage is TRBV7-2 and J usage is TRBJ1-2; TRBD1 is a possible D gene (6 bases). The V end was cut by 1 base, the J end by 8 bases, with 17 bases between. The CDR3 consists of 15 residues. Per the germline V gene, CDR1 is SGHTA and CDR2 is FQGNSA. CDR3 DNA sequence: TGTGCCAGCAGCTTAGAATTTACGGGGGCTCGGGGCTACACCTTC. Amino acids: CASSLEFTGARGYTF.

V usage is TRBV3-1 and J usage is TRBJ2-1; D is unresolved. This CDR3 spans 16 amino acids. V gave up 0 bases and J gave up 0 bases, with 9 bases separating them. Germline V gene sequence: CDR1 LGHDT, CDR2 YNNKEL (reference sequence). The CDR3 sequence: CASSQETRSSYNEQFF. CDR3 coding DNA: TGTGCCAGCAGCCAAGAAACACGGAGCTCCTACAATGAGCAGTTCTTC.

The V and J genes are TRBV3-1 and TRBJ2-4; TRBD2 matches 8 bases. The J call may be faulty, since TRBJ2-5 better matches the DNA end. Per the germline V gene, CDR1 is LGHDT and CDR2 is YNNKEL (reference sequence). The CDR3 length is 15 residues. In nucleotides, the CDR3 is TGTGCCAGCAGCCAAGCCCCAAAGCGGGAGGAGACCCAGTACTTC. This gives the protein CASSQAPKREETQYF.

The gene calls are TRBV7-9 and TRBJ2-7; D is uncertain. The length of the CDR3 is 14 residues. CDR1 is SEHNR and CDR2 is FQNEAQ in the germline V gene (reference sequence). V gave up 5 bases and J gave up 4 bases, with 15 bases separating them. CDR3 DNA: TGTGCCAGCAGCCAAGGCTTCTACGGATACGAGCAGTACTTC. This translates into CASSQGFYGYEQYF.